This T cell receptor (beta chain) came from a study of human T cells and chemical hapten exposure. The time point: patch test 1, 2 weeks after DPC sensitization. Sample treatment: therapeutic diphenylcyclopropenone sensitization with weekly scalp DPC. Researchers sampled blood before each patch test went on. In its sample, this clonotype was seen a few times. MiXCR was run by TCRdb on the RACE reads, yielding one entry per CDR3 protein. The sample yields some 190,000 distinct CDR3 sequences, around 22% seen once. The CDR3 has 13 amino acids. The ends lost 6 bases at V and 5 bases at J; junction bases unmatched: 6. Germline V gene data show CDR1 as DFQATT and CDR2 as SNEGSKA (reference sequence).

The V gene is TRBV20-1, the J gene TRBJ2-3; 9 positions match TRBD1. The sample was whole blood, taken in connection with sensitization to the hapten diphenylcyclopropenone (DPC). The clonotype was recovered from a woman aged 50 to 65 with alopecia areata. Some clones in this sample may be carry-over from other donors' samples. CDR3 in amino acids: CSALTGGVDTQYF. The DNA of the CDR3 is TGCAGTGCCCTCACAGGGGGCGTAGATACGCAGTATTTT.